A selection of T cell receptor beta chains follows, all from one sample in a study of T cells after yellow fever vaccination. TCRdb recomputed calls from the 5' RACE reads with MiXCR, one row per CDR3 protein. The repertoire holds 46,000 or so distinct CDR3 sequences, with more than 6% as singletons. The source material was PBMCs, either bulk or a sorted T-cell subset (CD4+, CD8+, memory, or dextramer-sorted; not recorded which), sampled 45 days after the yellow fever booster vaccination. These TCRs come from a man younger than 40 who received the YFV17D yellow fever vaccine. CDR3s include the opening cysteine and the closing phenylalanine or tryptophan. A D gene is named only where the DNA matches it firmly. Not every row has a clone size; where given, it reads once, few, many or a size class.

>TRBJ2-5|TRBD1|TRBV30|.
CAWPQDRGWETQYF
TGTGCCTGGCCTCAGGACAGGGGGTGGGAGACCCAGTACTTC
>TRBJ2-3|TRBD1|TRBV5-1|many
CASCDRGSTDTQYF
TGCGCCAGCTGCGACAGGGGAAGCACAGATACGCAGTATTTT
>TRBJ2-1|.|TRBV20-1|few
CSARIVRGGYNEQFF
TGCAGTGCTAGAATCGTCCGAGGGGGGTACAATGAGCAGTTCTTC
>TRBJ2-7|.|TRBV11-2|many
CASSPALPSYEQYF
TGTGCCAGCAGCCCCGCTCTACCTTCCTACGAGCAGTACTTC
>TRBJ1-6|.|TRBV4-1|.
CASSQYADSPLHF
TGCGCCAGCAGCCAATACGCCGATTCACCCCTCCACTTT
>TRBJ2-7|.|TRBV18|many
CASSPQGPPTALLLNEQYF
TGTGCCAGCTCACCCCAGGGTCCGCCGACCGCCCTCCTCCTAAACGAGCAGTACTTC
>TRBJ2-7|TRBD2|TRBV27|few
CASGLAGVTSSYEQYF
TGTGCCAGTGGACTAGCGGGAGTAACTAGCTCCTACGAGCAGTACTTC
>TRBJ1-4|.|TRBV5-1|many
CASSSEGTANEKLFF
TGCGCCAGCAGCTCGGAAGGGACGGCAAATGAAAAACTGTTTTTT
>TRBJ2-1|TRBD2|TRBV9|many
CASSVGPAGRGQFF
TGTGCCAGCAGCGTAGGCCCAGCGGGAAGGGGGCAGTTCTTC
>TRBJ1-5|.|TRBV5-5|many
CASSSGDHIPSQPQHF
TGTGCCAGCAGTTCGGGGGACCATATACCCAGTCAGCCCCAGCATTTT
>TRBJ2-2|TRBD1|TRBV20-1|many
CSASRGITGSGELFF
TGCAGTGCTAGCAGGGGGATTACAGGGTCCGGGGAGCTGTTTTTT
>TRBJ2-1|TRBD2|TRBV27|.
CASSLSGGRATAYNEQFF
TGTGCCAGCAGTTTATCTGGCGGGAGGGCCACAGCCTACAATGAGCAGTTCTTC
>TRBJ2-7|.|TRBV20-1|many
CSARSRGWASPYF
TGCAGTGCTAGGAGCCGGGGGTGGGCATCGCCGTACTTC
>TRBJ2-3|.|TRBV15|.
CATSQIGTTDTQYF
TGTGCCACCAGCCAGATTGGTACCACAGATACGCAGTATTTT
>TRBJ2-3|.|TRBV19|few
CASSMRSSTDTQYF
TGTGCCAGTAGTATGCGGAGTAGCACAGATACGCAGTATTTT
>TRBJ2-1|TRBD2|TRBV6-1|many
CASNPGGLAEYNEQFF
TGTGCCAGCAACCCGGGGGGACTAGCGGAATACAATGAGCAGTTCTTC
>TRBJ2-7|.|TRBV7-8|many
CASSLVSGEQYF
TGTGCCAGCAGCCTCGTTTCTGGAGAGCAGTACTTC
>TRBJ2-7|.|TRBV27|many
CASSFIPNSYEQYF
TGTGCCAGCAGTTTTATCCCGAACTCCTACGAGCAGTACTTC
>TRBJ1-6|.|TRBV6-2/TRBV6-3|many
CASSSTVRSPLHF
TGTGCCAGCAGCTCCACGGTCCGCTCACCCCTCCACTTT
>TRBJ2-2|.|TRBV7-8|many
CASSPVTGELFF
TGTGCCAGCAGCCCAGTAACGGGGGAGCTGTTTTTT
>TRBJ2-1|TRBD2|TRBV10-3|many
CAISLREGDGQFF
TGTGCCATCTCGTTACGGGAGGGGGACGGGCAGTTCTTC
>TRBJ2-7|TRBD1|TRBV7-8|many
CASSLDRDRFYEQYF
TGTGCCAGCAGCTTAGACCGGGACAGGTTCTACGAGCAGTACTTC
>TRBJ2-7|.|TRBV20-1|few
CSARDMRGESSYEQYF
TGCAGTGCTAGAGATATGAGAGGCGAAAGCTCCTACGAGCAGTACTTC
>TRBJ2-7|TRBD1|TRBV12-3/TRBV12-4|many
CASSTGTGSIQYF
TGTGCCAGCAGCACCGGGACAGGTAGTATCCAGTACTTC
>TRBJ2-1|TRBD2|TRBV12-5|.
CASCPTSGNYNEQFF
TGTGCCAGCTGCCCTACTAGCGGGAATTACAATGAGCAGTTCTTC
>TRBJ1-6|.|TRBV6-5|many
CASSYPRESYNSPLHF
TGTGCCAGCAGTTACCCCAGGGAGTCCTATAATTCACCCCTCCACTTT
>TRBJ2-3|.|TRBV5-5|many
CASSSSARVTDTQYF
TGTGCCAGCAGCTCAAGCGCCAGGGTGACAGATACGCAGTATTTT
>TRBJ2-3|.|TRBV7-9|.
CASSPRQFLTDTQYF
TGTGCCAGCAGCCCAAGACAGTTTCTCACAGATACGCAGTATTTT
>TRBJ2-5|.|TRBV7-2|few
CASSTGLRGIETQYF
TGTGCCAGCAGCACCGGACTCCGAGGCATAGAGACCCAGTACTTC
>TRBJ2-3|TRBD2|TRBV9|medium-sized
CASSVALGASGSTDTQYF
TGTGCCAGCAGCGTAGCTTTGGGTGCTAGCGGGAGCACAGATACGCAGTATTTT
>TRBJ2-3|TRBD2|TRBV5-1|many
CASTSGRAGDTQYF
TGCGCCAGCACTAGCGGGAGGGCCGGGGATACGCAGTATTTT
>TRBJ2-3|TRBD1|TRBV20-1|many
CSASKGADTQYF
TGCAGTGCTAGTAAGGGGGCGGATACGCAGTATTTT
>TRBJ2-7|.|TRBV30|many
CAWEPGQHYEQYF
TGTGCCTGGGAACCGGGACAACACTACGAGCAGTACTTC
>TRBJ2-7|TRBD2|TRBV4-3|many
CASREGLAFSYEQYF
TGCGCCAGCAGAGAAGGACTAGCGTTTTCCTACGAGCAGTACTTC
>TRBJ2-3|TRBD2|TRBV4-3|many
CASSQEIAGGFTDTQYF
TGCGCCAGCAGCCAGGAAATAGCGGGAGGGTTCACAGATACGCAGTATTTT
>TRBJ2-1|TRBD2|TRBV20-1|many
CSASLAGGWQFF
TGCAGTGCTAGCCTAGCGGGAGGGTGGCAGTTCTTC
>TRBJ1-1|TRBD1|TRBV5-4|many
CASSHTGENTEAFF
TGTGCCAGCAGCCACACAGGGGAGAACACTGAAGCTTTCTTT
>TRBJ2-7|.|TRBV10-2|.
CASSESTGGEQYF
TGCGCCAGCAGTGAGTCAACAGGAGGCGAGCAGTACTTC
>TRBJ2-1|.|TRBV5-1|.
CASSWNPINEQFF
TGCGCCAGCAGCTGGAACCCTATAAATGAGCAGTTCTTC
>TRBJ2-2|.|TRBV15|many
CATSRVRGLAGELFF
TGTGCCACCAGCAGAGTTCGGGGTCTCGCCGGGGAGCTGTTTTTT
>TRBJ2-1|.|TRBV9|.
CASSVDWQPWVQFF
TGTGCCAGCAGCGTAGATTGGCAGCCTTGGGTGCAGTTCTTC
>TRBJ2-3|TRBD2|TRBV12-3/TRBV12-4|.
CASSFLGGRASADTQYF
TGTGCCAGCAGTTTCCTTGGCGGGAGGGCCAGCGCAGATACGCAGTATTTT
>TRBJ2-7|.|TRBV20-1|many
CSAAGALYEQYF
TGCAGTGCTGCAGGGGCTCTCTACGAGCAGTACTTC
>TRBJ2-2|.|TRBV19|few
CASSGEKRYTGELFF
TGTGCCAGTAGTGGGGAGAAGCGTTACACCGGGGAGCTGTTTTTT
>TRBJ1-1|.|TRBV7-2|many
CASSLEGLTNTEAFF
TGTGCCAGCAGCTTAGAGGGACTCACGAACACTGAAGCTTTCTTT
>TRBJ1-1|.|TRBV12-3/TRBV12-4|many
CASRFRGSEAFF
TGTGCCAGCAGGTTCAGGGGCTCTGAAGCTTTCTTT
>TRBJ2-2|.|TRBV7-2|many
CATSQSANTGELFF
TGTGCAACCTCGCAAAGCGCGAACACCGGGGAGCTGTTTTTT
>TRBJ2-1|.|TRBV5-1|many
CASSYLGAGPYNEQFF
TGCGCCAGCAGTTATTTAGGAGCGGGCCCCTACAATGAGCAGTTCTTC